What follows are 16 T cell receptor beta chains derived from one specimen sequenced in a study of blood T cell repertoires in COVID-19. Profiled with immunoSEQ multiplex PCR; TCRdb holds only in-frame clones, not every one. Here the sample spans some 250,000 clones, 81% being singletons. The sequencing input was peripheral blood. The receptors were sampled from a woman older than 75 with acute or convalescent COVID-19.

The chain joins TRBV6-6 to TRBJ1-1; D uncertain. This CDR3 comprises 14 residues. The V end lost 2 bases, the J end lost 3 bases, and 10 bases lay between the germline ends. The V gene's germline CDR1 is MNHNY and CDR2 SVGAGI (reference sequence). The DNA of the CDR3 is TGTGCCAGCAGTTACATGGTTCGGGACACTGAAGCTTTCTTT. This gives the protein CASSYMVRDTEAFF.

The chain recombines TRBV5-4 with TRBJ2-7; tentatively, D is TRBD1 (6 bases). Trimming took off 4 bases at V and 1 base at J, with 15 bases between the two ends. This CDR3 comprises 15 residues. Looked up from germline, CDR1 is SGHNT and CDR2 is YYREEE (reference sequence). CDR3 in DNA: TGTGCCAGCAGCCGAAGACAGGACTTTTCCTACGAGCAGTACTTC. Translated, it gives CASSRRQDFSYEQYF.

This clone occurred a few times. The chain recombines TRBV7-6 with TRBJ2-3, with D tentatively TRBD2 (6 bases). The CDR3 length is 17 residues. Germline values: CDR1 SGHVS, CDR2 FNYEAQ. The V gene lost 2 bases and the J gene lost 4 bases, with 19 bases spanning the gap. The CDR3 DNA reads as TGTGCCAGCAGCTTACTAGTGGCTAGCGATTACCCAGATACGCAGTATTTT. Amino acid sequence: CASSLLVASDYPDTQYF. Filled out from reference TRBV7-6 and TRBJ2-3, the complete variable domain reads GAGVSQSPRYKVTKRGQDVALRCDPISGHVSLYWYRQALGQGPEFLTYFNYEAQQDKSGLPNDRFSAERPEGSISTLTIQRTEQRDSAMYRCASSLLVASDYPDTQYFGPGTRLTVL.

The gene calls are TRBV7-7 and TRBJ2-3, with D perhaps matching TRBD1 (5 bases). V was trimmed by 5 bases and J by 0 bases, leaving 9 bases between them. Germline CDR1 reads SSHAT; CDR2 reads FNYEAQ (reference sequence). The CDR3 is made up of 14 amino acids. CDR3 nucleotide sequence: TGTGCCAGCAGCCTAACAGGAAGCACAGATACGCAGTATTTT. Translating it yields CASSLTGSTDTQYF.

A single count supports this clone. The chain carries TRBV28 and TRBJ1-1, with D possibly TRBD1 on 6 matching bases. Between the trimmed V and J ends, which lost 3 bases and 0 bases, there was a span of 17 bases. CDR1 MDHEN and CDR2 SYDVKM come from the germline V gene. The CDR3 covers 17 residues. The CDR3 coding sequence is TGTGCCAGCAGTTTTCCCTTGACAGACAGGCTGAACACTGAAGCTTTCTTT. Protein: CASSFPLTDRLNTEAFF.

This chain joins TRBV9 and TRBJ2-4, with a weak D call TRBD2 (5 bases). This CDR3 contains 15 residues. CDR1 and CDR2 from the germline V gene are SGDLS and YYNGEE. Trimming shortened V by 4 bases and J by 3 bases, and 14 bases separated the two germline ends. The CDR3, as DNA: TGTGCCAGCAGCTCATTTACGGGGAACAAAAACATTCAGTACTTC. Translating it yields CASSSFTGNKNIQYF.

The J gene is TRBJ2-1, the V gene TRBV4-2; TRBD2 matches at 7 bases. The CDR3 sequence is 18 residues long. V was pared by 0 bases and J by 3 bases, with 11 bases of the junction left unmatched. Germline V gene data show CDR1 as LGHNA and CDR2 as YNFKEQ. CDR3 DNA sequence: TGTGCCAGCAGCCAAGAAAAACGGGCTAGCGGACTCTACAATGAGCAGTTCTTC. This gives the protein CASSQEKRASGLYNEQFF.

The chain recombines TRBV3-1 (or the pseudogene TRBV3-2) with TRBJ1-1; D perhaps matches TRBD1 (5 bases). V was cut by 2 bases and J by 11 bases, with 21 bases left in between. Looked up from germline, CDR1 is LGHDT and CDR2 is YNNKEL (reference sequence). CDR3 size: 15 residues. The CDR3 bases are TGTGCCAGCAGCCAACGAGCAGGGATCCCATTTTTGGCTTTCTTT. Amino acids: CASSQRAGIPFLAFF.

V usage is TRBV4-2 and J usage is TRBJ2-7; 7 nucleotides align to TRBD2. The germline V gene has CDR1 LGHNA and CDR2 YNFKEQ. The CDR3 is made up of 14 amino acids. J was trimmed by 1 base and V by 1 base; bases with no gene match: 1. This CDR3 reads CASSQGTSSYEQYF. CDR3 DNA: TGTGCCAGCAGCCAAGGGACTAGTTCCTACGAGCAGTACTTC.

CDR3: CASSIGGGASPLHF. Written as DNA, the CDR3 is TGTGCCAGTAGTATCGGAGGAGGAGCTTCACCCCTCCACTTT. The chain is built from TRBV19 and TRBJ1-6; D unclear. The CDR3 has 14 amino acids. CDR1 and CDR2 from the germline V gene are LNHDA and SQIVND (reference sequence). Trimming removed 3 bases at V and 9 bases at J, with 12 bases between.

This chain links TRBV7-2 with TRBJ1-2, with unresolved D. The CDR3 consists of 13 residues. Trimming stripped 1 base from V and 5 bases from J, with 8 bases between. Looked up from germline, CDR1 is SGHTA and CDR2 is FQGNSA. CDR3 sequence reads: CASSLGPLYGYTF. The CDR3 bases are TGTGCCAGCAGCTTAGGGCCTCTTTATGGCTACACCTTC.

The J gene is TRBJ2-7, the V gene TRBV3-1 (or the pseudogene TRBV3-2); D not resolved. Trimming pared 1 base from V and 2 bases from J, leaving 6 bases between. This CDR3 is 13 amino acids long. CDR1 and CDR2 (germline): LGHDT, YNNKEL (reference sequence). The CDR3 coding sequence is TGTGCCAGCAGCCAAGTTAGCCCCTACGAGCAGTACTTC. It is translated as CASSQVSPYEQYF.

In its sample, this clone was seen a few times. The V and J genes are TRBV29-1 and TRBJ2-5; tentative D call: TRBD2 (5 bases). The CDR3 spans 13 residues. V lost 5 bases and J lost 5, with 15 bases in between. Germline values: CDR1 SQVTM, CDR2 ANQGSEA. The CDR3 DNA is TGCAGCGTTATTCTCCTAGCCGGCGAGACCCAGTACTTC. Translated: CSVILLAGETQYF.

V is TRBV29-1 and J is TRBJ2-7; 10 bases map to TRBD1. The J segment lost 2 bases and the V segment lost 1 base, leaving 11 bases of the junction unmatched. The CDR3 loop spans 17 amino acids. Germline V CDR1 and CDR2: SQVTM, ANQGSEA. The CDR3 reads CSVEVVRQGARTYEQYF. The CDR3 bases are TGCAGCGTTGAAGTCGTAAGACAGGGGGCGCGGACCTACGAGCAGTACTTC.

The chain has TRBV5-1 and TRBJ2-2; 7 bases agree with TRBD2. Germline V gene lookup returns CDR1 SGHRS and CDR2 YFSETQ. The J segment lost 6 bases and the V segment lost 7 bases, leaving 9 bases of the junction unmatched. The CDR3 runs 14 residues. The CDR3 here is CASGSSGWAGELFF. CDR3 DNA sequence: TGCGCCAGCGGATCTAGCGGCTGGGCCGGGGAGCTGTTTTTT.

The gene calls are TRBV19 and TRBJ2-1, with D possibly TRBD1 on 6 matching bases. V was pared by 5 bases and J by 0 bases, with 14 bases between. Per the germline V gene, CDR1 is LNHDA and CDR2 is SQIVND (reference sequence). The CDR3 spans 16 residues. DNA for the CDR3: TGTGCCAGTAGTTTGACAGGCGAGAGCTCCTACAATGAGCAGTTCTTC. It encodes CASSLTGESSYNEQFF.